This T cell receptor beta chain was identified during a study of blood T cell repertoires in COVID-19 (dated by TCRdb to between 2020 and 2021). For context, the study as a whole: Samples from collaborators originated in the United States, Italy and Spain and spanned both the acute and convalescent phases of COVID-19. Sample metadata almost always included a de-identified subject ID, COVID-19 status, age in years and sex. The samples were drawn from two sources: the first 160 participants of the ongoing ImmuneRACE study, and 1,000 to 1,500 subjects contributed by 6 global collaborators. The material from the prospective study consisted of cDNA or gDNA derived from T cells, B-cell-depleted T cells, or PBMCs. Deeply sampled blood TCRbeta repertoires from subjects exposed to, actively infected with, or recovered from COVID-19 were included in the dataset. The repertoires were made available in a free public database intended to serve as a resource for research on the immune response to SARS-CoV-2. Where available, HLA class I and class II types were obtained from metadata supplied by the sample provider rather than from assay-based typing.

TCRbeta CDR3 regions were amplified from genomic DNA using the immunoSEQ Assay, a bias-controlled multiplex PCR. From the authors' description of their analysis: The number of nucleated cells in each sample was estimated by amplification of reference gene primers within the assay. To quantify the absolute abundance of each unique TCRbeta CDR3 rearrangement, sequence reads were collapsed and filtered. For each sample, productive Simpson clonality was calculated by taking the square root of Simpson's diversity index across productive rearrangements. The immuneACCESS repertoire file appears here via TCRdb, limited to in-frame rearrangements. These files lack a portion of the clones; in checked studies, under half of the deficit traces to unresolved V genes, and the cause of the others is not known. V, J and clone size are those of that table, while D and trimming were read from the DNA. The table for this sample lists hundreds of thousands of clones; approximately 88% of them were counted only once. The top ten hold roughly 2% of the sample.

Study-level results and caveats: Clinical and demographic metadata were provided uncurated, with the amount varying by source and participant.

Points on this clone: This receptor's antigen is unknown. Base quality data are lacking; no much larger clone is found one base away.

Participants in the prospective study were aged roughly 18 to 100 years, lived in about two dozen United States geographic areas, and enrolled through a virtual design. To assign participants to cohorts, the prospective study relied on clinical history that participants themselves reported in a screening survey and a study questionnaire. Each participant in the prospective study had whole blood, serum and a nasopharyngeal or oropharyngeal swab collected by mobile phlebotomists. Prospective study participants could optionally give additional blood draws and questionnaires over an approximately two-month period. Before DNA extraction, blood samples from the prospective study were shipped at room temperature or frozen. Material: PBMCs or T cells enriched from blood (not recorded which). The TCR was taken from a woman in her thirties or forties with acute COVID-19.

The encoded CDR3 is CASSLDATGSYNSPLHF. The DNA reads TGTGCCAGCAGCCTAGACGCGACAGGGTCCTATAATTCACCCCTCCACTTT. Recombination connected TRBV9 to TRBJ1-6, with 7 central nucleotides matching TRBD1. Via the germline V gene, CDR1 is SGDLS and CDR2 YYNGEE. Inclusive of the bounding cysteine and phenylalanine, the CDR3 is 17 residues long. This entry keeps only the CDR3 DNA: 51 bases, framed from base 1. Trimming removed 4 bases from V and 1 base from J; the gene matches leave 8 bases unexplained.